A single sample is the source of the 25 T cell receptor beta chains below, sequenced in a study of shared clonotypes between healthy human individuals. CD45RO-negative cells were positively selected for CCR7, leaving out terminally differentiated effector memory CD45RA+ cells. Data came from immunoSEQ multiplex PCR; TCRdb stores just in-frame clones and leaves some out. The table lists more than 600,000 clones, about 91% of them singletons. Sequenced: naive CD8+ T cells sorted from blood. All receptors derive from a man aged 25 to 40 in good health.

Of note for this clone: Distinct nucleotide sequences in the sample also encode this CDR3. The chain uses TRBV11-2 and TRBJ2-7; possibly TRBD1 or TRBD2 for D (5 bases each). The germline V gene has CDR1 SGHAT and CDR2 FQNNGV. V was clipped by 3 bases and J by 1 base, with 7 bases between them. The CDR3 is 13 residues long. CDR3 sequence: CASSFGGSYEQYF. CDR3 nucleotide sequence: TGTGCCAGCAGCTTTGGGGGTTCCTACGAGCAGTACTTC.

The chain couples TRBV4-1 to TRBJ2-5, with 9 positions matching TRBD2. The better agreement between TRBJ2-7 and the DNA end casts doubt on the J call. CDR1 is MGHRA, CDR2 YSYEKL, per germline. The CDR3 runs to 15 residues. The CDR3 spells CASRLLAGQTYEQYF. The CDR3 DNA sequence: TGCGCCAGCCGACTACTAGCGGGCCAAACTTACGAGCAGTACTTC.

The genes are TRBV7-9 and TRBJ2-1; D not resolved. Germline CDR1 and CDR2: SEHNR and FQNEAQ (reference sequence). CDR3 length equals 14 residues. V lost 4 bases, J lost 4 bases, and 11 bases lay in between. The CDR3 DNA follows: TGTGCCAGCAGCTCAGAGATCGGTTACAATGAGCAGTTCTTC. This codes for CASSSEIGYNEQFF.

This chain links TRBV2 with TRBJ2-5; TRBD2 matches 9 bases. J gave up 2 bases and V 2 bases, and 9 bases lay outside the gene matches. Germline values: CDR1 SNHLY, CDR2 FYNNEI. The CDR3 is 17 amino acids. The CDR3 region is CASSELTTSGKQETQYF. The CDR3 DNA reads TGTGCCAGCAGTGAACTGACGACTAGCGGTAAACAAGAGACCCAGTACTTC.

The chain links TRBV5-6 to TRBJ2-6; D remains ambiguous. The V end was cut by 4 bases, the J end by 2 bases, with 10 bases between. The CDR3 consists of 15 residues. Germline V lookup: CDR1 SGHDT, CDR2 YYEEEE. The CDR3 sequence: CASSLSSAGANVLTF. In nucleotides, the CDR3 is TGTGCCAGCAGCCTGTCATCGGCTGGGGCCAACGTCCTGACTTTC.

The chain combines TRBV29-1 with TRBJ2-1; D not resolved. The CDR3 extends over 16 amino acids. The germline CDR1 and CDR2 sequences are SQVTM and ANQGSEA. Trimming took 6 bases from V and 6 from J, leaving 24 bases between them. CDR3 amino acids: CSVHSPGPAGPNEQFF. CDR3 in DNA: TGCAGCGTCCACAGCCCCGGGCCCGCAGGACCCAATGAGCAGTTCTTC.

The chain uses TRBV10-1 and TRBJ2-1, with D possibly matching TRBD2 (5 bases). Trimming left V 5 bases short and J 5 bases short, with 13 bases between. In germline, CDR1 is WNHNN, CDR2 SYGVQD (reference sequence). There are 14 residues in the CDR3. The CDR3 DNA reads TGCGCCAGCAGTACTGGACTGGCCCACAATGAGCAGTTCTTC. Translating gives CASSTGLAHNEQFF.

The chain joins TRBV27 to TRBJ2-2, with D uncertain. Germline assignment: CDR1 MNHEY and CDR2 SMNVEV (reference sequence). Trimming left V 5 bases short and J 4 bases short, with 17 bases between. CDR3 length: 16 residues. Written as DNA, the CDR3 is TGTGCCAGCAGTCCTCCTATCAGGCGCGGCACCGGGGAGCTGTTTTTT. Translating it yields CASSPPIRRGTGELFF.

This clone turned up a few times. CDR3 DNA: TGCAGCGTTTACCTCCCGGGTAATGGCTACACCTTC. Translated: CSVYLPGNGYTF. The chain employs TRBV29-1 and TRBJ1-2; D remains ambiguous. Germline V CDR1 and CDR2: SQVTM, ANQGSEA. This CDR3 is built from 12 residues. Trimming removed 5 bases at V and 6 bases at J, with 13 bases between.

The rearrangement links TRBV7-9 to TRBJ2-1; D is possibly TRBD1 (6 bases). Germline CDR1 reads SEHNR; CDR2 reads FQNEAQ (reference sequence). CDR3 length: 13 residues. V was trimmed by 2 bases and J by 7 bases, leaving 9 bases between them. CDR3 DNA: TGTGCCAGCAGCTTACCAGGGGTGAATGAGCAGTTCTTC. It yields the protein CASSLPGVNEQFF.

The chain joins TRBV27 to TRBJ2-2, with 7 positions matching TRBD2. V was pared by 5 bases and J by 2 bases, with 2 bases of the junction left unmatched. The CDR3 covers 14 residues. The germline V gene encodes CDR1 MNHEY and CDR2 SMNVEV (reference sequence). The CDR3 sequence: CASSIAGNTGELFF. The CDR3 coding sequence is TGTGCCAGCAGTATAGCGGGTAACACCGGGGAGCTGTTTTTT.

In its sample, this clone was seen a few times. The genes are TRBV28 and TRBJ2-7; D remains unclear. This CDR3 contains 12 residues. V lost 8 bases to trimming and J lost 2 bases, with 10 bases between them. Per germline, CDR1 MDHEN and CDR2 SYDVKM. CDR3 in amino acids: CASGGITYEQYF. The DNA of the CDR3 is TGTGCCAGCGGTGGGATTACCTACGAGCAGTACTTC.

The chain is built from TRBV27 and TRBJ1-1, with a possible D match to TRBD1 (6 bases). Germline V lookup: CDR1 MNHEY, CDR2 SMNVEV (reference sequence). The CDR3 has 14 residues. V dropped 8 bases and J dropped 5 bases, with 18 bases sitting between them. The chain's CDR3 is CASQAGGRRTEAFF. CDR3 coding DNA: TGTGCCAGCCAGGCGGGGGGGCGAAGAACTGAAGCTTTCTTT.

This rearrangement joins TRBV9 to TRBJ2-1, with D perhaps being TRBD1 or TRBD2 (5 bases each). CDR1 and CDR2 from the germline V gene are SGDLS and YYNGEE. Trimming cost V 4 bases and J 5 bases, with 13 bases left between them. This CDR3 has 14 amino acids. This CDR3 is CASSYGDRNNEQFF. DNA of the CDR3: TGTGCCAGCAGCTATGGGGACCGAAACAATGAGCAGTTCTTC.

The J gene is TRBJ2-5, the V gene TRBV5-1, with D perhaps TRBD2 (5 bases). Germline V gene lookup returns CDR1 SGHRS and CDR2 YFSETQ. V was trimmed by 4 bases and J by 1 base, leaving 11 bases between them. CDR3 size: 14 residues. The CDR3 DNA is TGCGCCAGCAGCCCCTCCGGGATCCAAGAGACCCAGTACTTC. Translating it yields CASSPSGIQETQYF.

DNA of the CDR3: TGCAGCGTTCTTTCAGGGGAGGACGAGCAGTACTTC. Translated: CSVLSGEDEQYF. The V call is TRBV29-1, the J call TRBJ2-7; D could derive from TRBD1 or TRBD2 (6 bases each). V shed 5 bases and J shed 5 bases, with 13 bases lying between them. The length of the CDR3 is 12 residues. Germline V gene lookup returns CDR1 SQVTM and CDR2 ANQGSEA.

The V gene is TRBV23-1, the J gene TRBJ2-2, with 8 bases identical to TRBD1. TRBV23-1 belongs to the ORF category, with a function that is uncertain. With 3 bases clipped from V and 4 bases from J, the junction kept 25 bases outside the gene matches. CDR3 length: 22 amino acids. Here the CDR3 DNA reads TGCGCCAGCAGTCATTATGTTCGGGAAGGACAGGGCTTTTATCGGGTCACCGGGGAGCTGTTTTTT. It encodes CASSHYVREGQGFYRVTGELFF.

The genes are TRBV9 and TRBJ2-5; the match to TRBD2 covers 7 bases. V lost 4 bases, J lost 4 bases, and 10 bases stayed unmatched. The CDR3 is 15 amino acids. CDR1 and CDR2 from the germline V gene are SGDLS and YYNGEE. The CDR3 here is CASSPSGLVTETQYF. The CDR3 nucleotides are TGTGCCAGCAGCCCGAGCGGACTAGTGACAGAGACCCAGTACTTC.

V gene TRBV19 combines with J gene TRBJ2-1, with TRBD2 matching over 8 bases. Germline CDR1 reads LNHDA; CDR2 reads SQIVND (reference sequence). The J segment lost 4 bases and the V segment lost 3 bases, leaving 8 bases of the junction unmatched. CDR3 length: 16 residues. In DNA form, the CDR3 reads TGTGCCAGTAGTATTGTGTTGCTAGCGGGTTACAATGAGCAGTTCTTC. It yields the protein CASSIVLLAGYNEQFF. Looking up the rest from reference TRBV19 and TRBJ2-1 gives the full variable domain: DGGITQSPKYLFRKEGQNVTLSCEQNLNHDAMYWYRQDPGQGLRLIYYSQIVNDFQKGDIAEGYSVSREKKESFPLTVTSAQKNPTAFYLCASSIVLLAGYNEQFFGPGTRLTVL.

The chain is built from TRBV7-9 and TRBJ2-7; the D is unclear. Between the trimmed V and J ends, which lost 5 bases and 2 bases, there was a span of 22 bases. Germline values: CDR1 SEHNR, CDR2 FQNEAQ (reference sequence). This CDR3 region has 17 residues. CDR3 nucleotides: TGTGCCAGCAGCCTACCTCTTTCGTTGGACGGAACCTACGAGCAGTACTTC. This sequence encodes CASSLPLSLDGTYEQYF.

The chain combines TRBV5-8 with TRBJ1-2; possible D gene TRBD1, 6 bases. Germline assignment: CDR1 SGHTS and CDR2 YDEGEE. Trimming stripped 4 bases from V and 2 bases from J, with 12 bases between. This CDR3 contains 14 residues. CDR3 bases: TGTGCCAGCAGCATTGCCCAGGGGAACTATGGCTACACCTTC. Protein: CASSIAQGNYGYTF.

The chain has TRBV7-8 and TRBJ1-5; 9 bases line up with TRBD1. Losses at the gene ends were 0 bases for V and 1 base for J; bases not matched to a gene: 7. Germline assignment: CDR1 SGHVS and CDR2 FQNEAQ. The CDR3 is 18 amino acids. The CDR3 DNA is TGTGCCAGCAGCTTAGCTTTAGGACAGGGGAACAGCAATCAGCCCCAGCATTTT. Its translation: CASSLALGQGNSNQPQHF. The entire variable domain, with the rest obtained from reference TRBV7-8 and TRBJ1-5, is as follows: GAGVSQSPRYKVAKRGQDVALRCDPISGHVSLFWYQQALGQGPEFLTYFQNEAQLDKSGLPSDRFFAERPEGSVSTLKIQRTQQEDSAVYLCASSLALGQGNSNQPQHFGDGTRLSIL.

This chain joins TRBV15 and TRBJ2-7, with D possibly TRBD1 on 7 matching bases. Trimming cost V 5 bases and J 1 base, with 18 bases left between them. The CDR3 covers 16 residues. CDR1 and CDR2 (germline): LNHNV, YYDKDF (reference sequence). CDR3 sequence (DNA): TGTGCCACCAGCCTACCCGGGGGACAGTCTTCCTACGAGCAGTACTTC. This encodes CATSLPGGQSSYEQYF.

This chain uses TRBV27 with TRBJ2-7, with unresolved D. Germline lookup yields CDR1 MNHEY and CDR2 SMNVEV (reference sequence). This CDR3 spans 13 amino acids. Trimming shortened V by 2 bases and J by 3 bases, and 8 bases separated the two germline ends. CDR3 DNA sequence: TGTGCCAGCAGTTTACGGCAAGACTACGAGCAGTACTTC. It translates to CASSLRQDYEQYF.

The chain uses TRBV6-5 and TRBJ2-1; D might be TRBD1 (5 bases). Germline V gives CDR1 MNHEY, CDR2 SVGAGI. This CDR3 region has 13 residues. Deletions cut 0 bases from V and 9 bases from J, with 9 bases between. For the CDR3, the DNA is TGTGCCAGCAGTTACTCGAAAGGGGCTGAGCAGTTCTTC. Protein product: CASSYSKGAEQFF.